This passage covers 28 T cell receptor beta chains from one sample sequenced in a study of T-cell reconstitution after alpha-beta-depleted transplantation in children. Unique molecular identifiers featured in how the TCRbeta library was prepared. Via MiXCR, TCRdb re-called the PCR reads, giving one row per CDR3 protein. The table records hundreds of thousands of distinct CDR3 sequences, around 16% of them present only once. This specimen was PBMCs from the stem cell graft donor, taken from the stem cell graft. The receptors stem from a human donor who donated a stem cell graft to a child with acute myeloid leukemia.

This clonotype was seen repeatedly, ten times or more. The chain combines TRBV15 with TRBJ1-1, with D hard to call. Per germline, CDR1 LNHNV and CDR2 YYDKDF (reference sequence). V was pared by 0 bases and J by 5 bases, with 10 bases between. The CDR3 spans 14 residues. The CDR3 DNA is TGTGCCACCAGCAGAGATCAGGTCGGAACTGAAGCTTTCTTT. Encoded protein: CATSRDQVGTEAFF.

This clonotype was recorded many times. The rearrangement links TRBV20-1 to TRBJ2-1; 8 nucleotides align to TRBD1. From germline, CDR1 is DFQATT and CDR2 SNEGSKA (reference sequence). Trimming removed 6 bases from V and 4 bases from J; junction bases left unmatched: 8. The CDR3 runs 14 residues. The CDR3, as DNA: TGCAGTGCGACCGGGACAGGCCTTTACAATGAGCAGTTCTTC. Translated, it gives CSATGTGLYNEQFF.

In its sample, this clonotype was seen many times. The CDR3 loop reads CSARALTGPSTTEAFF. CDR3 DNA: TGCAGTGCTAGAGCCCTGACGGGACCGAGCACCACTGAAGCTTTCTTT. The chain uses TRBV20-1 and TRBJ1-1; possibly TRBD1 for D (5 bases). From germline, CDR1 is DFQATT and CDR2 SNEGSKA (reference sequence). This CDR3 comprises 16 residues. Deletions cut 1 base from V and 4 bases from J, with 19 bases between.

This clonotype was counted a few times. The V and J genes are TRBV12-3 or TRBV12-4 and TRBJ2-7; TRBD1 matches at 10 bases. This CDR3 has 15 amino acids. With 2 bases clipped from V and 2 bases from J, the junction kept 3 bases outside the gene matches. CDR3 coding DNA: TGTGCCAGCAGTTTAAGGGGGACAGGGGCCTACGAGCAGTACTTC. It translates to CASSLRGTGAYEQYF.

The J gene is TRBJ2-7, the V gene TRBV28; no clear D. The germline V gene has CDR1 MDHEN and CDR2 SYDVKM. V was cut by 6 bases and J by 2 bases, with 14 bases left in between. The CDR3 runs to 14 residues. The CDR3 nucleotides are TGTGCCAGCAGCCCTCCCCGATCCCCCTACGAGCAGTACGTC. Encoded protein: CASSPPRSPYEQYV.

In its sample, this clonotype was seen a few times. J is TRBJ1-1 and V is TRBV29-1; TRBD1 might be the D (6 bases). V was clipped by 4 bases and J by 4 bases, with 10 bases between them. Germline loops: CDR1 SQVTM, CDR2 ANQGSEA. The CDR3 runs 12 residues. For the CDR3, the DNA is TGCAGCGTTGTGCACAGGGCCACTGAAGCTTTCTTT. Translating it yields CSVVHRATEAFF.

The chain joins TRBV5-1 to TRBJ1-2; 9 positions agree with TRBD1. The CDR3 is 15 residues long. J gave up 3 bases and V 4 bases, and 7 bases lay outside the gene matches. Germline V gene lookup returns CDR1 SGHRS and CDR2 YFSETQ. The CDR3: CASSTGTGFYYGYTF. The CDR3 nucleotides read TGCGCCAGCAGCACCGGGACAGGGTTTTACTATGGCTACACCTTC.

This clonotype has at least ten counts. The V and J genes are TRBV20-1 and TRBJ1-1; D unclear. The CDR3 consists of 13 residues. Trimming shortened V by 0 bases and J by 1 base, and 6 bases separated the two germline ends. Germline CDR1 reads DFQATT; CDR2 reads SNEGSKA (reference sequence). The CDR3 DNA is TGCAGTGCTAGAGATCAAGCGAACACTGAAGCTTTCTTT. It encodes CSARDQANTEAFF.

The table lists this clonotype with a few counts. The chain employs TRBV2 and TRBJ2-3; D is possibly TRBD1 or TRBD2 (5 bases each). Germline assignment: CDR1 SNHLY and CDR2 FYNNEI. V lost 1 base and J lost 4, with 12 bases in between. This CDR3 comprises 15 residues. DNA for the CDR3: TGTGCCAGCAGTGAAGGTGTCCGAGGGGCAGATACGCAGTATTTT. Translation: CASSEGVRGADTQYF.

This sequence joins TRBV28 and TRBJ2-7; D is ambiguous. V lost 5 bases and J 4 bases, leaving 9 bases between the germline ends. Looked up from germline, CDR1 is MDHEN and CDR2 is SYDVKM. The CDR3 has 12 amino acids. CDR3 sequence: CASSPWIYEQYF. As DNA, the CDR3 is TGTGCCAGCAGTCCCTGGATATACGAGCAGTACTTC.

This clonotype was seen repeatedly, ten times or more. The CDR3 DNA reads TGCAGCGTTGAAGGGGGGGCAGGCAGCAATGAGCAGTTCTTC. It codes for CSVEGGAGSNEQFF. The J gene is TRBJ2-1, the V gene TRBV29-1; D may match TRBD1 or TRBD2 (6 bases each). V dropped 1 base and J dropped 6 bases, with 13 bases sitting between them. This CDR3 region has 14 residues. The germline gives CDR1 SQVTM, CDR2 ANQGSEA.

This clonotype was found many times. The rearrangement joins TRBV24-1 to TRBJ2-1; the match to TRBD1 covers 9 bases. The CDR3 runs 15 residues. CDR1 and CDR2 from the germline V gene are KGHDR and SFDVKD. V was pared by 5 bases and J by 5 bases, with 6 bases of the junction left unmatched. CDR3 region: CATSARDRVDNEQFF. CDR3 nucleotides: TGTGCCACCAGTGCCCGGGACAGGGTAGACAATGAGCAGTTCTTC.

This clonotype came up many times. The genes are TRBV20-1 and TRBJ2-2, with 8 bases identical to TRBD1. V lost 1 base, J lost 4 bases, and 5 bases stayed unmatched. This CDR3 contains 15 residues. The germline V gene has CDR1 DFQATT and CDR2 SNEGSKA (reference sequence). The chain's CDR3 is CSARGETGVTGELFF. The CDR3 region has the DNA TGCAGTGCTAGAGGAGAGACAGGGGTCACCGGGGAGCTGTTTTTT.

With respect to this clonotype: A read error may explain this, as a much larger clone is one base away. V gene TRBV18 combines with J gene TRBJ2-3; D is undetermined. This CDR3 is built from 11 residues. Trimming left V 8 bases short and J 2 bases short, with 5 bases between. Germline CDR1 and CDR2: KGHSH and LQKENI. In DNA form, the CDR3 reads TGTGCCAGCACCGACACAGATACGCAGTATTTT. Translating it yields CASTDTDTQYF. Drawing the rest from reference TRBV18 and TRBJ2-3, the complete variable domain is NAGVMQNPRHLVRRRGQEARLRCSPMKGHSHVYWYRQLPEEGLKFMVYLQKENIIDESGMPKERFSAEFPKEGPSILRIQQVVRGDSAAYFCASTDTDTQYFGPGTRLTVL.

This clonotype was detected only a few times. This chain links TRBV15 with TRBJ2-7; tentative D call: TRBD1 (6 bases). Germline loops: CDR1 LNHNV, CDR2 YYDKDF (reference sequence). The V end lost 5 bases, the J end lost 3 bases, and 17 bases lay between the germline ends. This CDR3 has 15 amino acids. The chain's CDR3 is CATSPSGDTYYEQYF. CDR3 DNA sequence: TGTGCCACCAGCCCTTCTGGGGACACTTACTACGAGCAGTACTTC. Using reference TRBV15 and TRBJ2-7 for the parts outside the CDR3, the full variable domain is DAMVIQNPRYQVTQFGKPVTLSCSQTLNHNVMYWYQQKSSQAPKLLFHYYDKDFNNEADTPDNFQSRRPNTSFCFLDIRSPGLGDTAMYLCATSPSGDTYYEQYFGPGTRLTVT.

The chain carries TRBV4-2 and TRBJ2-1; D may correspond to TRBD1 or TRBD2 (6 bases each). The CDR3 has 16 residues. Trimming pared 4 bases from V and 0 bases from J, leaving 13 bases between. Germline loops: CDR1 LGHNA, CDR2 YNFKEQ. DNA of the CDR3: TGTGCCAGCAGCCCGGACGAGGGGGGCTCCTACAATGAGCAGTTCTTC. It codes for CASSPDEGGSYNEQFF.

This clonotype was counted many times. This chain uses TRBV20-1 with TRBJ2-7, with D perhaps TRBD2 (6 bases). The CDR3 loop spans 15 amino acids. Trimming took off 3 bases at V and 2 bases at J, with 17 bases between the two ends. Per germline, CDR1 DFQATT and CDR2 SNEGSKA (reference sequence). The CDR3 DNA is TGCAGTGCTAGCGAAGACCGGGACTCTGCCTACGAGCAGTACTTC. As protein: CSASEDRDSAYEQYF.

This clonotype was recorded at least ten times. The V and J genes are TRBV20-1 and TRBJ2-7, with D perhaps TRBD1 or TRBD2 (5 bases each). CDR1 is DFQATT, CDR2 SNEGSKA, per germline (reference sequence). V lost 3 bases, J lost 0 bases, and 12 bases lay in between. CDR3 size: 14 residues. The CDR3 nucleotides are TGCAGTGCTAGTGGGACCGAGAGCTCCTACGAGCAGTACGTC. Translated, it gives CSASGTESSYEQYV.

In nucleotides, the CDR3 is TGCGCCAGCAGCCAAGAAACAGGAGCTGAAGCTTTCTTT. Translating gives CASSQETGAEAFF. The chain joins TRBV4-1 to TRBJ1-1, with D possibly TRBD1 on 5 matching bases. Germline values: CDR1 MGHRA, CDR2 YSYEKL. V shed 0 bases and J shed 6 bases, with 8 bases lying between them. The CDR3 is 13 residues long.

This clonotype was counted between two and nine times. The chain has TRBV4-3 and TRBJ2-1, with D unclear. V was cut by 5 bases and J by 2 bases, with 7 bases left in between. From germline, CDR1 is LGHNA and CDR2 YSLEER. This CDR3 has 13 amino acids. The CDR3 here is CASSYSTYNEQFF. In DNA, the CDR3 is TGCGCCAGCAGCTACTCTACCTACAATGAGCAGTTCTTC.

This rearrangement joins TRBV11-1 to TRBJ1-2; D is possibly TRBD1 (5 bases). Per the germline V gene, CDR1 is SGHAT and CDR2 is FQDESV (reference sequence). This CDR3 is built from 17 residues. Trimming left V 5 bases short and J 4 bases short, with 23 bases between. The CDR3 protein is CASSVGTVAEATYGYTF. CDR3 coding DNA: TGTGCCAGCAGCGTTGGGACCGTGGCGGAGGCGACCTATGGCTACACCTTC.

This clonotype was found a few times. The J gene is TRBJ2-4, the V gene TRBV27; tentatively, D is TRBD2 (6 bases). Germline lookup yields CDR1 MNHEY and CDR2 SMNVEV (reference sequence). The CDR3 is 12 residues long. V lost 5 bases to trimming and J lost 6 bases, with 8 bases between them. CDR3 nucleotide sequence: TGTGCCAGCAGTGCGGGGAGAAACATTCAGTACTTC. Amino acid sequence: CASSAGRNIQYF.

V gene TRBV7-3 combines with J gene TRBJ2-5, with D perhaps TRBD1 or TRBD2 (5 bases each). The germline gives CDR1 SGHTA, CDR2 FQGTGA. Trimming stripped 3 bases from V and 2 bases from J, with 13 bases between. This CDR3 spans 15 amino acids. CDR3 loop: CASSFQGEGQETQYF. CDR3 sequence (DNA): TGTGCCAGCAGCTTCCAGGGTGAGGGACAAGAGACCCAGTACTTC.

The sample holds many counts of this clonotype. The DNA of the CDR3 is TGCAGTGCTCCAGGGGCAGGGGCGGGCACTGAAGCTTTCTTT. This encodes CSAPGAGAGTEAFF. The V and J genes are TRBV20-1 and TRBJ1-1; maybe TRBD1 (6 bases). CDR3 length: 14 amino acids. V gave up 5 bases and J gave up 4 bases, with 17 bases separating them. Looked up from germline, CDR1 is DFQATT and CDR2 is SNEGSKA (reference sequence).

This clonotype was observed a few times. The chain links TRBV15 to TRBJ2-2, with TRBD2 matching 9 bases. Trimming at V came to 0 bases and at J to 8 bases, leaving 4 bases not matched to a gene. CDR3 size: 15 residues. Per germline, CDR1 LNHNV and CDR2 YYDKDF (reference sequence). CDR3 sequence: CATSRDGTSNGELFF. The CDR3 DNA follows: TGTGCCACCAGCAGAGATGGGACTAGCAATGGGGAGCTGTTTTTT.

This clonotype was seen ten or more times. The chain uses TRBV5-1 and TRBJ1-1; maybe TRBD1 (5 bases). The germline CDR1 and CDR2 sequences are SGHRS and YFSETQ. Trimming cost V 0 bases and J 1 base, with 10 bases left between them. This CDR3 is built from 15 residues. As DNA, the CDR3 is TGCGCCAGCAGCTTGGATGGGGGAAGGAACACTGAAGCTTTCTTT. This codes for CASSLDGGRNTEAFF.

The sample holds a few counts of this clonotype. This chain links TRBV20-1 with TRBJ1-2; 7 bases line up with TRBD1. CDR1 DFQATT and CDR2 SNEGSKA come from the germline V gene (reference sequence). V was pared by 6 bases and J by 5 bases, with 9 bases of the junction left unmatched. This CDR3 is built from 13 residues. The CDR3 here is CSAETGEVYGYTF. The DNA for the CDR3 is TGCAGTGCGGAAACAGGGGAGGTTTATGGCTACACCTTC.

This clonotype was counted ten times or more. V usage is TRBV6-5 and J usage is TRBJ2-1; 7 bases map to TRBD1. The CDR3 length is 16 residues. V shed 0 bases and J 0 bases; nucleotides not matched to a gene: 2. Per germline, CDR1 MNHEY and CDR2 SVGAGI. CDR3: CASSYSRTGSYNEQFF. DNA of the CDR3: TGTGCCAGCAGTTACTCGAGGACAGGCTCCTACAATGAGCAGTTCTTC.